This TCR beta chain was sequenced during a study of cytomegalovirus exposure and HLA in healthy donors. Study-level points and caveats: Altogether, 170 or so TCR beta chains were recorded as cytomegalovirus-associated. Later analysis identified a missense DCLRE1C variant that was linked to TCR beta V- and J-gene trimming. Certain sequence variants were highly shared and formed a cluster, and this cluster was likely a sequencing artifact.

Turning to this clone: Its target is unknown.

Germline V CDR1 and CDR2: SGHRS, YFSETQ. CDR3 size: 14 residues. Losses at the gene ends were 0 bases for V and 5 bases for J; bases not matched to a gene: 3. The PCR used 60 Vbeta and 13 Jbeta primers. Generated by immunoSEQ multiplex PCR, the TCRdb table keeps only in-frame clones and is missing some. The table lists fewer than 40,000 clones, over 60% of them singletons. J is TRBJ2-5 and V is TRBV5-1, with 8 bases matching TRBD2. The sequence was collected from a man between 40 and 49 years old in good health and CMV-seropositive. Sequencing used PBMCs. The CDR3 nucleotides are TGCGCCAGCAGCTTGGCTAGCGGGCGGGAGACCCAGTACTTC. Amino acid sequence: CASSLASGRETQYF.